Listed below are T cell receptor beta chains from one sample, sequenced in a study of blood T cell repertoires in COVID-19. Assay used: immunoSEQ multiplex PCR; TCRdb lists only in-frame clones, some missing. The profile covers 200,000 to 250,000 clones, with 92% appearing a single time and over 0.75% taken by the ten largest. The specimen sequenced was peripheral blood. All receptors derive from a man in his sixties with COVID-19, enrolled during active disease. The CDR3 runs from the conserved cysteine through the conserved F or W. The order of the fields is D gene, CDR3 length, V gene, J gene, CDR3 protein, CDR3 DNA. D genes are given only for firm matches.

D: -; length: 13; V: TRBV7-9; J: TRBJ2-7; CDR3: CASSLDSSNEQYF; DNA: TGTGCCAGCAGCTTAGATAGTAGCAACGAGCAGTACTTC
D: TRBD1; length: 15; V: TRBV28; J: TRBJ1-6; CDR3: CASIPRDRLGSPLHF; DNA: TGTGCCAGCATCCCTCGGGACAGGTTAGGCTCACCCCTCCACTTT
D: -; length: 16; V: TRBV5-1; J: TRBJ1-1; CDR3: CASSLVWQGRDTEAFF; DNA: TGCGCCAGCAGCTTGGTTTGGCAGGGGAGGGACACTGAAGCTTTCTTT
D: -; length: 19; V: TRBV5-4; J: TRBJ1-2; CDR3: CASSLGLGQGPFGAIGYTF; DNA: TGTGCCAGCAGCTTGGGATTAGGGCAGGGGCCCTTTGGGGCTATCGGCTACACCTTC
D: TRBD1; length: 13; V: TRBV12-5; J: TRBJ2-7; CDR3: CASGPDRGHEQYF; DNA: TGTGCTAGTGGTCCCGACAGGGGCCACGAGCAGTACTTC
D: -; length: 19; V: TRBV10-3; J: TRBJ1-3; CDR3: CAISEPYRVDSISGNTIYF; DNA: TGTGCCATCAGTGAGCCTTACCGGGTGGACAGCATCTCTGGAAACACCATATATTTT
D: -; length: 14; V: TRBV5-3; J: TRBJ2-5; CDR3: CARSLASLRETQYF; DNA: TGTGCCAGAAGCTTGGCCAGTCTCAGGGAGACCCAGTACTTC
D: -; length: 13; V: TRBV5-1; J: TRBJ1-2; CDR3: CASSLKQPYGYTF; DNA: TGCGCCAGCAGCTTAAAACAGCCCTATGGCTACACCTTC
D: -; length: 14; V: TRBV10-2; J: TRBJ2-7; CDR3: CASSESRHSYEQYF; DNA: TGCGCCAGCAGTGAGTCGAGACACTCCTACGAGCAGTACTTC
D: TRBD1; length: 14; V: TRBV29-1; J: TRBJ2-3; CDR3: CSVRHGQGTDTQYF; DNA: TGCAGCGTCCGCCACGGACAGGGCACAGATACGCAGTATTTT
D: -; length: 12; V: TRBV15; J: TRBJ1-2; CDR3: CATSQLNYGYTF; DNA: TGTGCCACCAGCCAGTTAAACTATGGCTACACCTTC
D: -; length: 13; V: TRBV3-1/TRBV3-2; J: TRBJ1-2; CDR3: CASSRDKSYGYTF; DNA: TGTGCCAGCAGCCGGGACAAGTCCTATGGCTACACCTTC